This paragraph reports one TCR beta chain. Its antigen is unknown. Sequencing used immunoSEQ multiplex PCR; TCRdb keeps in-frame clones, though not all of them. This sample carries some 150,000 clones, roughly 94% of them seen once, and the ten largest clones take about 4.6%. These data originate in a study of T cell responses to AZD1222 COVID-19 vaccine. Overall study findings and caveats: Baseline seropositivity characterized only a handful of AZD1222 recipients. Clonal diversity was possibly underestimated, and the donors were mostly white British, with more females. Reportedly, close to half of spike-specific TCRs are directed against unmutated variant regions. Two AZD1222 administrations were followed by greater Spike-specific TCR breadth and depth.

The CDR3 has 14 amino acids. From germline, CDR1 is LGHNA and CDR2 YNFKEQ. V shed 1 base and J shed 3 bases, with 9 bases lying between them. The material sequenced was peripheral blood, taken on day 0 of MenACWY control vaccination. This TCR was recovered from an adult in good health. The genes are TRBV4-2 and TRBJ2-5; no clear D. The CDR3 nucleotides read TGTGCCAGCAGCCAAGGGGCAGGAAAAGAGACCCAGTACTTC. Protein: CASSQGAGKETQYF.